This TCR beta chain appears in the sequencing data of a study of shared clonotypes between healthy human individuals. The study's findings and limits: Unshared clonotypes carried lower generation probabilities than those common to all four donors.

The authors ran the assay at deep level. Sequencing was performed with immunoSEQ multiplex PCR; in TCRdb, only in-frame clones are kept and a portion is missing. The sample has around 550,000 clones; roughly 96% are singletons. CD8 cells classed as naive were CD45RO-negative and positively selected for CCR7, excluding terminally differentiated effector memory CD45RA+ cells. Trimming shortened V by 5 bases and J by 2 bases, and 8 bases separated the two germline ends. The germline gives CDR1 SGHTA, CDR2 FQGNSA. This CDR3 comprises 13 residues. A word on this clone: Its antigen remains unidentified.

The sample was naive CD8+ T cells sorted from blood. The rearrangement joins TRBV7-2 to TRBJ2-3, with D unclear. The TCR was taken from a woman in her twenties or thirties in good health. The CDR3 protein is CASSRVDTDTQYF. CDR3 in DNA: TGTGCCAGCAGCCGCGTAGACACAGATACGCAGTATTTT. Full variable domain (outside the CDR3, taken from reference TRBV7-2 and TRBJ2-3): GAGVSQSPSNKVTEKGKDVELRCDPISGHTALYWYRQSLGQGLEFLIYFQGNSAPDKSGLPSDRFSAERTGGSVSTLTIQRTQQEDSAVYLCASSRVDTDTQYFGPGTRLTVL.